This T cell receptor (beta chain) comes out of a study of T cell responses to AZD1222 COVID-19 vaccine. Trimming left V 8 bases short and J 3 bases short, with 13 bases between. CDR1 and CDR2 (germline): SGHAT, FQNNGV. There are 14 residues in the CDR3. Clones were sequenced by immunoSEQ multiplex PCR, and TCRdb holds only the in-frame ones, with some missing. The table includes 100,000 or so clones, over 90% detected once. The chain employs TRBV11-2 and TRBJ2-2; weak D call: TRBD1 (5 bases). The sequence derives from an adult in good health. Sequencing used peripheral blood, obtained on day 0 of AZD1222 vaccination. The CDR3 loop is CASSAQGYTGELFF. The CDR3 region has the DNA TGTGCCAGCTCAGCTCAGGGATACACCGGGGAGCTGTTTTTT.